The 15 T cell receptor beta chains in this list originate from one sample, sequenced in a study of cytomegalovirus exposure and HLA in healthy donors. Using immunoSEQ multiplex PCR, the repertoire was profiled, and TCRdb retains in-frame clones only, with some absent. The sample yields tens of thousands of clones, around 89% seen once. The sequenced sample consisted of PBMCs. The receptors come from a woman aged 18-35 years in good health and CMV-seronegative.

The chain couples TRBV7-2 to TRBJ2-1, with 9 bases lining up with TRBD2. From germline, CDR1 is SGHTA and CDR2 FQGNSA. The trim removed 3 bases at V and 2 bases at J, leaving 2 bases unmatched. This CDR3 is built from 15 residues. The CDR3 DNA reads as TGTGCCAGCAGCTTTAGCGGGGGAACCTACAATGAGCAGTTCTTC. Amino acids: CASSFSGGTYNEQFF.

The chain is built from TRBV7-4 and TRBJ2-7, with 7 bases fitting TRBD1. The CDR3 totals 17 residues. The germline V gene has CDR1 SGHVT and CDR2 SQSDAQ. Trimming removed 5 bases from V and 2 bases from J; junction bases left unmatched: 15. DNA of the CDR3: TGTGCCAGCAGCCTACCCTTGACAGGGTGCTTCGCCTACGAGCAGTACTTC. It yields the protein CASSLPLTGCFAYEQYF.

The V gene is TRBV30, the J gene TRBJ1-1, with no clear D. Germline V gives CDR1 GTSNPN, CDR2 SVGIG (reference sequence). V was clipped by 0 bases and J by 11 bases, with 16 bases between them. This CDR3 is 13 amino acids long. CDR3 loop: CAWSVRQDSPAFF. The CDR3 nucleotides read TGTGCCTGGAGTGTACGACAAGATTCCCCCGCTTTCTTT. Filled out from reference TRBV30 and TRBJ1-1, the complete variable domain reads SQTIHQWPATLVQPVGSPLSLECTVEGTSNPNLYWYRQAAGRGLQLLFYSVGIGQISSEVPQNLSASRPQDRQFILSSKKLLLSDSGFYLCAWSVRQDSPAFFGQGTRLTVV.

The chain couples TRBV7-9 to TRBJ2-5, with 7 bases lining up with TRBD2. CDR3 length: 15 amino acids. Germline V gene data show CDR1 as SEHNR and CDR2 as FQNEAQ (reference sequence). The J segment lost 5 bases and the V segment lost 6 bases, leaving 12 bases of the junction unmatched. The CDR3 DNA is TGTGCCAGCAGATCCACGGGAGGTAGGGTTGAGACCCAGTACTTC. Protein product: CASRSTGGRVETQYF.

The chain links TRBV4-1 to TRBJ2-7, with TRBD2 identical over 16 bases. The germline CDR1 and CDR2 sequences are MGHRA and YSYEKL. The CDR3 totals 16 residues. Trimming cost V 4 bases and J 5 bases; bases outside gene matches: 5. The CDR3: CASSRGLAGGLNEQYF. CDR3 sequence (DNA): TGCGCCAGCAGCCGGGGACTAGCGGGGGGGCTAAACGAGCAGTACTTC.

The chain combines TRBV4-1 with TRBJ2-5; 9 nucleotides line up with TRBD2. This CDR3 has 15 residues. V lost 1 base to trimming and J lost 1 base; unmatched junction nucleotides: 1. Germline CDR1 and CDR2: MGHRA and YSYEKL. The CDR3 sequence: CASSQGGLAQETQYF. DNA of the CDR3: TGCGCCAGCAGCCAAGGGGGACTAGCCCAAGAGACCCAGTACTTC.

The chain couples TRBV15 to TRBJ2-7, with D unresolved. Between the trimmed V and J ends, which lost 0 bases and 4 bases, there was a span of 13 bases. The CDR3 sequence is 15 residues long. The V gene's germline CDR1 is LNHNV and CDR2 YYDKDF (reference sequence). The CDR3 DNA is TGTGCCACCAGCAGAGATCTCCTAGTCTCTTACGAGCAGTACTTC. Its protein is CATSRDLLVSYEQYF.

The chain couples TRBV5-5 to TRBJ2-7; no definite D call. V lost 5 bases, J lost 2 bases, and 14 bases lay in between. The CDR3 covers 14 residues. Looked up from germline, CDR1 is SGHKS and CDR2 is YYEKEE (reference sequence). The CDR3 sequence: CASREEVVTYEQYF. The CDR3 DNA is TGTGCCAGCAGGGAAGAGGTAGTAACCTACGAGCAGTACTTC.

This clone has a handful of counts. The J gene is TRBJ1-1, the V gene TRBV5-1, with 10 bases aligning to TRBD1. J gave up 3 bases and V 3 bases, and 5 bases lay outside the gene matches. This CDR3 is built from 15 residues. CDR1 and CDR2 from the germline V gene are SGHRS and YFSETQ. Here the CDR3 DNA reads TGCGCCAGCAGCTGGAGGACAGGGGGGGACACTGAAGCTTTCTTT. Protein: CASSWRTGGDTEAFF. The full variable domain, rest sourced from reference TRBV5-1 and TRBJ1-1, is KAGVTQTPRYLIKTRGQQVTLSCSPISGHRSVSWYQQTPGQGLQFLFEYFSETQRNKGNFPGRFSGRQFSNSRSEMNVSTLELGDSALYLCASSWRTGGDTEAFFGQGTRLTVV.

J is TRBJ1-2 and V is TRBV11-2; D is unclear. CDR1 SGHAT and CDR2 FQNNGV come from the germline V gene. The CDR3 sequence is 15 residues long. V was shortened by 2 bases and J by 4 bases, with 14 bases between the two germline ends. CDR3 in DNA: TGTGCCAGCAGCTTAAGTCGATGGGCAGTCTATGGCTACACCTTC. This encodes CASSLSRWAVYGYTF.

The chain has TRBV11-2 and TRBJ1-2; the D is unclear. The CDR3 loop spans 15 amino acids. Germline values: CDR1 SGHAT, CDR2 FQNNGV. The germline V and J ends were trimmed by 0 bases and 3 bases, with 11 bases remaining between them. In DNA form, the CDR3 reads TGTGCCAGCAGCTTAGATCAAATAACAGACTATGGCTACACCTTC. It is translated as CASSLDQITDYGYTF.

This clone has just one count. The genes are TRBV5-1 and TRBJ2-5; no definite D call. Germline CDR1 SGHRS, CDR2 YFSETQ. The length of the CDR3 is 13 residues. Trimming shortened V by 1 base and J by 3 bases, and 7 bases separated the two germline ends. The CDR3 reads CASSLSVKETQYF. The DNA of the CDR3 is TGCGCCAGCAGCTTGTCAGTGAAAGAGACCCAGTACTTC.

This clone showed up just a few times. The chain joins TRBV11-2 to TRBJ2-7; D not resolved. The V gene lost 5 bases and the J gene lost 3 bases, with 11 bases spanning the gap. CDR1 is SGHAT, CDR2 FQNNGV, per germline. The CDR3 sequence is 13 residues long. CDR3 in amino acids: CASSPHTHYEQYF. Written as DNA, the CDR3 is TGTGCCAGCAGCCCACATACCCACTACGAGCAGTACTTC.

V is TRBV20-1 and J is TRBJ1-3, with D tentatively TRBD1 (6 bases). Germline lookup yields CDR1 DFQATT and CDR2 SNEGSKA (reference sequence). The CDR3 spans 11 residues. The ends were cut back, 7 bases at V and 6 bases at J, with 10 bases in the middle. CDR3 residues: CSGRGVNTIYF. In DNA form, the CDR3 reads TGCAGTGGCAGGGGTGTAAACACCATATATTTT.

This chain links TRBV7-9 with TRBJ2-2, with TRBD2 as a possible D gene (6 bases). V lost 1 base and J lost 2, with 8 bases in between. The CDR3 runs to 15 residues. Germline CDR1 is SEHNR and CDR2 is FQNEAQ (reference sequence). The CDR3 bases are TGTGCCAGCAGCTTAGTAGGGACTAACACCGGGGAGCTGTTTTTT. It yields the protein CASSLVGTNTGELFF.